This paragraph covers one T cell receptor beta chain sequence. Its antigen is undetermined. Measured with immunoSEQ multiplex PCR; TCRdb has only the in-frame clones, and not every one. The sample consists of roughly 34,000 clones, roughly 94% of them appearing once. This CDR3 comprises 15 residues. The V gene lost 2 bases and the J gene lost 0 bases, with 10 bases spanning the gap. Germline V gene lookup returns CDR1 MRHNA and CDR2 SNTAGT. The sample belongs to a study of PD-1 blockade in classical Hodgkin lymphoma. The time point denotes: newly diagnosed, previously untreated cHL patient sample. Comparison relied on PBMCs that came from newly diagnosed, untreated classical Hodgkin lymphoma. Notes on the study in general: Nothing has yet pinned down what causes the repertoire differences, possibly disease activity or prior therapy. The study reported lower baseline TCR diversity in newly diagnosed patients than in healthy donors.

Sequencing used peripheral blood mononuclear cells (PBMCs). The genes are TRBV6-4 and TRBJ2-5; weak D call: TRBD1 (6 bases). The sequence derives from a human donor with classical Hodgkin lymphoma. Here the CDR3 DNA reads TGTGCCAGCAGTGACCTCCAGGGGAACCAAGAGACCCAGTACTTC. Its protein is CASSDLQGNQETQYF.